The sequence of this TCR beta chain was determined in a study of identical twins. Points from the study as a whole: Modelling underestimated the level of out-of-frame TCR alpha sharing observed in monozygotic twins. Weaker excess sharing between twins was seen in beta out-of-frame sequences. Beta clonotypes that were abundant in cord blood contained fewer insertions, a pattern absent from memory repertoires.

Unique molecular identifiers were present on the cDNA, which also gained a universal primer site by template switching. From the 5' RACE reads, TCRdb called clonotypes with MiXCR, one entry per CDR3 protein. The table lists fewer than 250,000 distinct CDR3 sequences, less than 9.5% of them singletons. The V gene's germline CDR1 is SGHKS and CDR2 YYEKEE (reference sequence). V was shortened by 6 bases and J by 8 bases, with 14 bases between the two germline ends. The CDR3 extends over 12 amino acids. A remark on this clonotype: Its target is unknown.

This receptor was identified in a woman younger than 30 in good health. The source material was memory (CD45RO+) T cells sorted from blood. V usage is TRBV5-5 and J usage is TRBJ1-2; the D is unclear. DNA for the CDR3: TGTGCCAGCAACTTCAACGCCGGCGGCTACACCTTC. This sequence encodes CASNFNAGGYTF.